These 25 T cell receptor beta chains came from one sample sequenced in a study of T cells in Graves' hyperthyroidism and ophthalmopathy (dated by TCRdb to the late 2010s). Library construction relied on multiplex PCR. Sequencing was performed on an Illumina HiSeq 2000. Amplification of TCR beta CDR3 regions was carried out from RNA transcripts. The first round of RT-PCR for the TCR CDR3 was performed with the HTBI primer set and the Qiagen OneStep RT-PCR kit. The raw public data were reprocessed by TCRdb itself: fastp quality trimming at Q25, MiXCR clonotype calling, in-frame beta chains only. All rows with the same CDR3 protein become a single entry with the most common DNA and genes. Here the sample has 300,000 to 350,000 distinct CDR3 sequences; 15% to 20% occur a single time. Around a sixth of the sample belongs to the ten largest clones. The sequencing sample was made of blood. These receptor sequences come from a woman aged 40 to 49 with Graves' ophthalmopathy.

This clonotype occurred many times. The chain uses TRBV20-1 and TRBJ2-2; 7 bases match TRBD1. CDR1 and CDR2 (germline): DFQATT, SNEGSKA (reference sequence). This CDR3 is built from 14 residues. V was pared by 5 bases and J by 2 bases, with 5 bases of the junction left unmatched. This CDR3 reads CSAGWDRNTGELFF. Written as DNA, the CDR3 is TGCAGTGCTGGGTGGGACAGAAACACCGGGGAGCTGTTTTTT.

This clonotype has at least ten counts. The DNA of the CDR3 is TGCGCCAGCAGCTTGGTCGCGGGAGGGTTAGAGACCCAGTACTTC. Protein: CASSLVAGGLETQYF. This chain links TRBV5-1 with TRBJ2-5; TRBD2 matches 9 bases. CDR1 is SGHRS and CDR2 is YFSETQ in the germline V gene. The CDR3 has 15 amino acids. The ends lost 0 bases at V and 4 bases at J; junction bases unmatched: 4.

This chain joins TRBV18 and TRBJ2-5; either TRBD1 or TRBD2 may supply D (6 bases each). The CDR3 length is 14 residues. Trimming left V 4 bases short and J 4 bases short, with 13 bases between. The germline gives CDR1 KGHSH, CDR2 LQKENI. CDR3 protein: CASSRLGGGETQYF. CDR3 in DNA: TGTGCCAGCTCACGACTCGGGGGCGGAGAGACCCAGTACTTC. The variable domain in full, with the rest retrieved from reference TRBV18 and TRBJ2-5, is NAGVMQNPRHLVRRRGQEARLRCSPMKGHSHVYWYRQLPEEGLKFMVYLQKENIIDESGMPKERFSAEFPKEGPSILRIQQVVRGDSAAYFCASSRLGGGETQYFGPGTRLLVL.

In this sample, this clonotype turned up many times. The chain has TRBV2 and TRBJ1-1, with D perhaps matching TRBD1 (6 bases). CDR3 length: 13 amino acids. Trimming removed 0 bases at V and 7 bases at J, with 9 bases between. From germline, CDR1 is SNHLY and CDR2 FYNNEI. The CDR3 is CASSEARGGEAFF. The CDR3 region has the DNA TGTGCCAGCAGTGAAGCTAGGGGGGGTGAAGCTTTCTTT. The full variable domain, rest sourced from reference TRBV2 and TRBJ1-1, is EPEVTQTPSHQVTQMGQEVILRCVPISNHLYFYWYRQILGQKVEFLVSFYNNEISEKSEIFDDQFSVERPDGSNFTLKIRSTKLEDSAMYFCASSEARGGEAFFGQGTRLTVV.

This clonotype was detected many times. This chain uses TRBV5-5 with TRBJ2-6; D is undetermined. The CDR3 extends over 15 amino acids. From germline, CDR1 is SGHKS and CDR2 YYEKEE (reference sequence). V gave up 1 base and J gave up 0 bases, with 5 bases separating them. The CDR3 region has the DNA TGTGCCAGCAGCTTGCGGACCTCTGGGGCCAACGTCCTGACTTTC. Translating it yields CASSLRTSGANVLTF.

This chain uses TRBV6-2 or TRBV6-3 with TRBJ2-7, with 13 bases that match TRBD2. The CDR3 is made up of 13 amino acids. CDR1 is MNHEY, CDR2 SVGEGT, per germline. V lost 9 bases to trimming and J lost 4 bases; unmatched junction nucleotides: 3. CDR3 in DNA: TGTGCCAGACCGGGACTAGCGGGGTACGAGCAGTACTTC. Translation: CARPGLAGYEQYF.

This clonotype has ten or more counts. The chain recombines TRBV6-5 with TRBJ2-7, with 8 bases fitting TRBD1. CDR3 length: 13 amino acids. Losses at the gene ends were 4 bases for V and 6 bases for J; bases not matched to a gene: 5. Germline lookup yields CDR1 MNHEY and CDR2 SVGAGI. CDR3 DNA: TGTGCCAGCAGTTGGACAGGGTCCACCGAGCAGTACTTC. It yields the protein CASSWTGSTEQYF.

The rearrangement joins TRBV27 to TRBJ2-7; the match to TRBD2 covers 10 bases. The CDR3 is 15 amino acids. V trimming: 8 bases; J trimming: 3 bases; junction bases outside the gene matches: 10. Germline CDR1 and CDR2: MNHEY and SMNVEV (reference sequence). CDR3 DNA sequence: TGTGCCAGCGCCCCCGGAAGGACTAGCGGCTACGAGCAGTACTTC. Translation: CASAPGRTSGYEQYF.

The chain has TRBV29-1 and TRBJ2-7, with 8 positions matching TRBD1. CDR3 length equals 14 residues. The ends lost 3 bases at V and 6 bases at J; junction bases unmatched: 10. CDR1 is SQVTM and CDR2 is ANQGSEA in the germline V gene. The CDR3 region has the DNA TGCAGCGTTGAGGAGACTCGGACAGGGTCCGAGCAGTACTTC. Amino acid sequence: CSVEETRTGSEQYF.

In nucleotides, the CDR3 is TGTGCCAGCAGCCCGATGGGACAACTCTACGAGCAGTACTTC. Amino acid sequence: CASSPMGQLYEQYF. The V gene is TRBV11-2, the J gene TRBJ2-7, with D possibly TRBD1 on 6 matching bases. The CDR3 spans 14 residues. Germline lookup yields CDR1 SGHAT and CDR2 FQNNGV. Trimming pared 5 bases from V and 3 bases from J, leaving 14 bases between.

In this sample, this clonotype turned up many times. This chain's CDR3 is CASSPGTAYSNQPQHF. In DNA, the CDR3 is TGTGCCAGCAGTCCAGGGACCGCGTATAGCAATCAGCCCCAGCATTTT. This chain uses TRBV27 with TRBJ1-5; tentatively, D is TRBD1 (5 bases). CDR1 MNHEY and CDR2 SMNVEV come from the germline V gene (reference sequence). V gave up 5 bases and J gave up 0 bases, with 14 bases separating them. This CDR3 has 16 residues.

V usage is TRBV12-3 or TRBV12-4 and J usage is TRBJ2-5; 12 nucleotides agree with TRBD1. The CDR3 covers 16 residues. Trimming cost V 5 bases and J 5 bases; bases outside gene matches: 9. The CDR3 nucleotides are TGTGCCAGCAGTACGCTCCGGGACAGGGGGCTGGAGACCCAGTACTTC. This encodes CASSTLRDRGLETQYF.

There are many counts of this clonotype. The V gene is TRBV6-1, the J gene TRBJ1-1; D uncertain. The ends were cut back, 2 bases at V and 0 bases at J, with 10 bases in the middle. CDR1 is MNHNS, CDR2 SASEGT, per germline. This CDR3 spans 15 amino acids. CDR3 DNA: TGTGCCAGCAGTGAACGGCAACGGTTGAACACTGAAGCTTTCTTT. It translates to CASSERQRLNTEAFF.

This chain uses TRBV20-1 with TRBJ1-1; no firm D call. Germline CDR1 reads DFQATT; CDR2 reads SNEGSKA (reference sequence). The CDR3 is 14 amino acids. With 3 bases removed from V and 0 bases from J, the gap between germline ends came to 11 bases. The CDR3 region has the DNA TGCAGTGCTAGTGGGGAGACTTTGAACACTGAAGCTTTCTTT. Its protein is CSASGETLNTEAFF.

This clonotype was picked up many times. The chain couples TRBV7-9 to TRBJ1-1, with a weak D call TRBD1 (5 bases). CDR1 and CDR2 (germline): SEHNR, FQNEAQ (reference sequence). V lost 5 bases and J 5 bases, leaving 21 bases between the germline ends. The CDR3 is 16 residues long. CDR3 in amino acids: CASSPGVGQGLTEAFF. The DNA for the CDR3 is TGTGCCAGCAGCCCGGGGGTCGGGCAGGGTCTGACTGAAGCTTTCTTT.

The J gene is TRBJ2-7, the V gene TRBV20-1; D perhaps matches TRBD2 (6 bases). Per the germline V gene, CDR1 is DFQATT and CDR2 is SNEGSKA (reference sequence). The CDR3 consists of 11 residues. The V end was cut by 1 base, the J end by 7 bases, with 8 bases between. The CDR3 DNA is TGCAGTGCTAGAGGCGCGGGGGAGCAGTACTTC. Its protein product is CSARGAGEQYF.

In its sample, this clonotype was seen many times. CDR3 sequence reads: CASSELAGGQGGTQYF. As DNA, the CDR3 is TGTGCCAGCAGCGAGTTAGCGGGAGGCCAAGGGGGGACCCAGTACTTC. The V gene is TRBV9, the J gene TRBJ2-5; TRBD2 matches 10 bases. CDR1 SGDLS and CDR2 YYNGEE come from the germline V gene. V shed 3 bases and J 7 bases; nucleotides not matched to a gene: 12. The CDR3 is 16 residues long.

The sample holds many counts of this clonotype. The V and J genes are TRBV19 and TRBJ1-5; maybe TRBD1 (5 bases). The length of the CDR3 is 15 residues. The V end was cut by 3 bases, the J end by 4 bases, with 13 bases between. Germline CDR1 and CDR2: LNHDA and SQIVND (reference sequence). CDR3 region: CASSITWTQNQPQHF. In nucleotides, the CDR3 is TGTGCCAGTAGTATTACGTGGACACAGAATCAGCCCCAGCATTTT.

The table lists this clonotype with many counts. V usage is TRBV12-3 or TRBV12-4 and J usage is TRBJ2-7; TRBD2 matches 10 bases. The CDR3 has 13 residues. Trimming at V came to 6 bases and at J to 4 bases, leaving 3 bases not matched to a gene. CDR3 amino acids: CASRSSGRYEQYF. The CDR3 nucleotides read TGTGCCAGCAGATCTAGCGGGAGATACGAGCAGTACTTC.

This clonotype has at least ten counts. This sequence joins TRBV4-3 and TRBJ1-3, with D uncertain. The CDR3 covers 17 residues. CDR1 LGHNA and CDR2 YSLEER come from the germline V gene. The V and J ends lost 0 bases and 1 base respectively, with 13 bases between them. The CDR3 region has the DNA TGCGCCAGCAGCCAAGACAACGACCACCGATCTGGAAACACCATATATTTT. It encodes CASSQDNDHRSGNTIYF.

This clonotype came up many times. The chain joins TRBV7-2 to TRBJ2-2; possible D gene TRBD2, 5 bases. The germline V gene encodes CDR1 SGHTA and CDR2 FQGNSA. The CDR3 spans 15 residues. V was shortened by 1 base and J by 1 base, with 7 bases between the two germline ends. In DNA form, the CDR3 reads TGTGCCAGCAGCTTAGATAGCGAGAACACCGGGGAGCTGTTTTTT. Protein sequence: CASSLDSENTGELFF.

This clonotype was counted ten times or more. The rearrangement uses TRBV30 and TRBJ2-7, with TRBD2 matching 8 bases. The CDR3 contains 14 residues. Unmatched junction bases numbered 8, after V lost 4 bases and J lost 3 bases. In germline, CDR1 is GTSNPN, CDR2 SVGIG (reference sequence). For the CDR3, the DNA is TGTGCCTGGAATGGGCCAGCGGGAGTCTACGAGCAGTACTTC. Protein sequence: CAWNGPAGVYEQYF.

Ten or more counts support this clonotype. The chain employs TRBV12-3 or TRBV12-4 and TRBJ2-6, with no clear D. The CDR3 length is 15 residues. V gave up 3 bases and J gave up 4 bases, with 10 bases separating them. The CDR3 reads CASSFRQLGANVLTF. The DNA for the CDR3 is TGTGCCAGCAGTTTCCGGCAGCTCGGGGCCAACGTCCTGACTTTC.

The chain couples TRBV28 to TRBJ1-4; D not resolved. Trimming shortened V by 6 bases and J by 4 bases, and 9 bases separated the two germline ends. Per germline, CDR1 MDHEN and CDR2 SYDVKM. The CDR3 loop spans 13 amino acids. CDR3 protein: CASSFGFNEKLFF. CDR3 nucleotides: TGTGCCAGCAGCTTTGGTTTTAATGAAAAACTGTTTTTT.

This clonotype came up a few times. The genes are TRBV19 and TRBJ1-2; no clear D. CDR3 length: 13 residues. Germline V lookup: CDR1 LNHDA, CDR2 SQIVND (reference sequence). V dropped 7 bases and J dropped 8 bases, with 17 bases sitting between them. The CDR3 DNA is TGTGCCAGTACCGCCCTAGGGTCTGGCGGCTACACCTTC. This gives the protein CASTALGSGGYTF.